Below, 27 T cell receptor beta chains from the same sample are listed, as sequenced in a study of vaccination and CD4 T cells after COVID-19 (dated by TCRdb to 2021 to 2024). Sample time point, as interpreted from the label and publication: late sampling 161 to 241 days after vaccination in a few convalescent patients. The sample's treatment or condition label is to be understood as: 10-day PBMC culture with coronavirus spike peptide pools or control peptides (ViraFEST assay). Their recognized antigens are unknown. The library was built by means of PCR. Sequencing used an Illumina iSeq 100. At the Johns Hopkins FTIC core, DNA from the cultured CD4+ T cells underwent TCR sequencing with the Oncomine TCR Beta short-read assay. TCRdb's own reprocessing of the public reads used fastp at Q25 and MiXCR and kept productive beta chains. Records with the same CDR3 protein are collapsed into one entry carrying the most frequent genes and DNA. This sample lists about 25,000 distinct CDR3 sequences; around 28% were detected once. 7.1% of the sample lies in the top ten.

The material was CD4+ T cells from blood, cultured in vitro, obtained about 7 months after SARS-CoV-2 vaccination. These receptor sequences come from a human donor who had recovered from COVID-19.

V is TRBV20-1 and J is TRBJ2-3, with D tentatively TRBD1 (6 bases). Germline V gene sequence: CDR1 DFQATT, CDR2 SNEGSKA (reference sequence). V was clipped by 5 bases and J by 2 bases, with 17 bases between them. The length of the CDR3 is 15 residues. CDR3 bases: TGCAGTGCTGAGGGGGAGCGGTGGGACACAGATACGCAGTATTTT. Its translation is CSAEGERWDTDTQYF.

This clonotype was detected only a few times. This chain connects TRBV28 to TRBJ2-7; D might be TRBD2 (5 bases). With 6 bases removed from V and 1 base from J, the gap between germline ends came to 16 bases. Per germline, CDR1 MDHEN and CDR2 SYDVKM. This CDR3 is 15 amino acids long. The CDR3 DNA follows: TGTGCCAGCAGCAGAAGCGGAACCGCTTCCTACGAGCAGTACTTC. Residues: CASSRSGTASYEQYF. The variable domain in full, completed from reference TRBV28 and TRBJ2-7, reads DVKVTQSSRYLVKRTGEKVFLECVQDMDHENMFWYRQDPGLGLRLIYFSYDVKMKEKGDIPEGYSVSREKKERFSLILESASTNQTSMYLCASSRSGTASYEQYFGPGTRLTVT.

This clonotype appeared a few times. The rearrangement links TRBV28 to TRBJ2-5, with 12 nucleotides matching TRBD1. Germline V lookup: CDR1 MDHEN, CDR2 SYDVKM. Germline trimming cut 4 bases from V and 4 bases from J; bases unmatched to any gene: 7. The CDR3 totals 16 residues. The CDR3 protein is CASSSSGQGAPETQYF. In DNA, the CDR3 is TGTGCCAGCAGTTCATCGGGACAGGGGGCCCCAGAGACCCAGTACTTC.

The chain combines TRBV30 with TRBJ2-5, with 9 nucleotides matching TRBD2. The V gene's germline CDR1 is GTSNPN and CDR2 SVGIG (reference sequence). The CDR3 totals 12 residues. J was trimmed by 9 bases and V by 2 bases; bases with no gene match: 4. In DNA, the CDR3 is TGTGCCTGGAGTTGGCGGGAGGGGCCCCAGTACTTC. Translating gives CAWSWREGPQYF.

The gene calls are TRBV28 and TRBJ1-5; D remains ambiguous. Deletions cut 6 bases from V and 7 bases from J, with 19 bases between. The CDR3 runs to 15 residues. Germline CDR1 and CDR2: MDHEN and SYDVKM. CDR3 amino acids: CASRTGNVGSQPQHF. The CDR3 DNA is TGTGCCAGCAGAACGGGGAATGTGGGTTCCCAGCCCCAGCATTTT.

This clonotype was seen many times. The chain has TRBV27 and TRBJ1-2; a possible D gene is TRBD1 (6 bases). Germline CDR1 reads MNHEY; CDR2 reads SMNVEV (reference sequence). Trimming shortened V by 2 bases and J by 7 bases, and 11 bases separated the two germline ends. There are 13 residues in the CDR3. CDR3: CASSLVGGGGYTF. As DNA, the CDR3 is TGTGCCAGCAGTTTAGTCGGGGGCGGTGGCTACACCTTC.

The chain combines TRBV7-2 with TRBJ2-2; 11 bases fit TRBD2. There are 16 residues in the CDR3. Per the germline V gene, CDR1 is SGHTA and CDR2 is FQGNSA. V gave up 4 bases and J gave up 5 bases; unmatched junction bases: 6. The CDR3 loop reads CASSSAGLAVTGELFF. Here the CDR3 DNA reads TGTGCCAGCAGCTCAGCGGGACTAGCGGTGACCGGGGAGCTGTTTTTT.

The V gene is TRBV27, the J gene TRBJ2-2; 7 nucleotides line up with TRBD2. The CDR3 runs to 14 residues. V shed 11 bases, J shed 1 base, and the junction held 7 bases outside the gene matches. The germline gives CDR1 MNHEY, CDR2 SMNVEV (reference sequence). CDR3 protein: CAARPSGNTGELFF. CDR3 nucleotides: TGTGCCGCCCGCCCTAGCGGGAACACCGGGGAGCTGTTTTTT.

This clonotype showed up just a few times. The V gene is TRBV6-1, the J gene TRBJ2-7; D remains ambiguous. V was trimmed by 5 bases and J by 4 bases, leaving 6 bases between them. Germline CDR1 and CDR2: MNHNS and SASEGT. The CDR3 spans 11 residues. DNA for the CDR3: TGTGCCAGCAGTAGCTGGTACGAGCAGTACTTC. Translation: CASSSWYEQYF.

This clonotype appeared a few times. The J gene is TRBJ2-5, the V gene TRBV18, with TRBD2 identical over 9 bases. Germline V gene data show CDR1 as KGHSH and CDR2 as LQKENI. The CDR3 is 15 amino acids. V lost 6 bases to trimming and J lost 3 bases; unmatched junction nucleotides: 8. CDR3: CASSPLAGNEETQYF. DNA for the CDR3: TGTGCCAGCTCCCCCCTAGCGGGAAACGAAGAGACCCAGTACTTC.

This clonotype was counted a few times. The chain couples TRBV7-9 to TRBJ2-5; a possible D gene is TRBD1 (5 bases). Germline CDR1 SEHNR, CDR2 FQNEAQ (reference sequence). V gave up 3 bases and J gave up 0 bases, with 11 bases separating them. CDR3 length: 15 residues. CDR3 amino acids: CASSFIRQYQETQYF. CDR3 nucleotides: TGTGCCAGCAGCTTTATCCGACAGTACCAAGAGACCCAGTACTTC.

The chain couples TRBV19 to TRBJ1-1; tentatively, D is TRBD1 (5 bases). Germline V CDR1 and CDR2: LNHDA, SQIVND (reference sequence). The CDR3 is 16 residues long. Trimming stripped 9 bases from V and 4 bases from J, with 24 bases between. The CDR3: CASLSTGTPGGTEAFF. For the CDR3, the DNA is TGTGCCAGCCTATCGACCGGGACTCCCGGAGGCACTGAAGCTTTCTTT. The variable domain in full, with the rest retrieved from reference TRBV19 and TRBJ1-1, is DGGITQSPKYLFRKEGQNVTLSCEQNLNHDAMYWYRQDPGQGLRLIYYSQIVNDFQKGDIAEGYSVSREKKESFPLTVTSAQKNPTAFYLCASLSTGTPGGTEAFFGQGTRLTVV.

The rearrangement joins TRBV6-2 or TRBV6-3 to TRBJ1-5; D perhaps matches TRBD1 (5 bases). Germline assignment: CDR1 MNHEY and CDR2 SVGEGT. The CDR3 has 16 residues. Between the trimmed V and J ends, which lost 7 bases and 6 bases, there was a span of 22 bases. CDR3 region: CASTVGGGPGGQPQHF. In nucleotides, the CDR3 is TGTGCCAGCACCGTTGGGGGGGGACCGGGAGGTCAGCCCCAGCATTTT.

CDR3 bases: TGTGCCAGTAGCCTATCCGGGCCCGGGAAGGGCACAGATACGCAGTATTTT. This sequence encodes CASSLSGPGKGTDTQYF. V gene TRBV19 combines with J gene TRBJ2-3; D may be TRBD2 (5 bases). The CDR3 is 17 amino acids. Germline V lookup: CDR1 LNHDA, CDR2 SQIVND (reference sequence). V was cut by 6 bases and J by 1 base, with 20 bases left in between.

This chain uses TRBV6-1 with TRBJ2-5; 12 positions match TRBD2. V lost 3 bases, J lost 5 bases, and 7 bases stayed unmatched. Germline V gives CDR1 MNHNS, CDR2 SASEGT. The CDR3 loop spans 16 amino acids. In DNA form, the CDR3 reads TGTGCCAGCAGTGATTCTCTAGCGGGAGGGTTTGAGACCCAGTACTTC. Translating gives CASSDSLAGGFETQYF.

This clonotype has at least ten counts. The V and J genes are TRBV6-1 and TRBJ1-5; D gene uncertain. The germline gives CDR1 MNHNS, CDR2 SASEGT. V lost 4 bases, J lost 4 bases, and 11 bases lay in between. The CDR3 loop spans 14 amino acids. The CDR3 protein is CASSVYRSNQPQHF. As DNA, the CDR3 is TGTGCCAGCAGTGTTTATCGCAGTAATCAGCCCCAGCATTTT.

Relative to its sample, this clonotype is medium-sized (0.01 to 0.1%). V and J are TRBV28 and TRBJ2-5; D unresolved. Per germline, CDR1 MDHEN and CDR2 SYDVKM. The V and J ends lost 5 bases and 7 bases respectively, with 20 bases between them. The CDR3 is 15 amino acids. The CDR3 bases are TGTGCCAGCAGTCCCCGCCGTTTAGCCGGCAGGACCCAGTACTTC. Translating gives CASSPRRLAGRTQYF.

The chain carries TRBV12-3 or TRBV12-4 and TRBJ2-7, with D unclear. The V end lost 1 base, the J end lost 6 bases, and 10 bases lay between the germline ends. The CDR3 has 13 residues. The CDR3 region is CASSLEGLSEQYF. DNA for the CDR3: TGTGCCAGCAGTTTAGAAGGGTTAAGCGAGCAGTACTTC.

The rearrangement links TRBV29-1 to TRBJ2-1, with 8 bases matching TRBD2. After removal of 2 bases from V and 7 bases from J, the junction contained 4 bases not matched to a gene. Germline-derived CDR1 and CDR2 are SQVTM and ANQGSEA. This CDR3 is 13 amino acids long. CDR3 sequence reads: CSVETGGWNEQFF. The DNA for the CDR3 is TGCAGCGTTGAAACGGGAGGGTGGAATGAGCAGTTCTTC.

V usage is TRBV6-5 and J usage is TRBJ2-7; D remains ambiguous. CDR1 MNHEY and CDR2 SVGAGI come from the germline V gene. Trimming left V 2 bases short and J 0 bases short, with 5 bases between. The CDR3 sequence is 13 residues long. The CDR3 spells CASSYAFSYEQYF. Written as DNA, the CDR3 is TGTGCCAGCAGTTACGCCTTCTCCTACGAGCAGTACTTC.

V is TRBV27 and J is TRBJ2-1; TRBD1 or TRBD2 may be the D gene (6 bases each). V dropped 0 bases and J dropped 5 bases, with 11 bases sitting between them. The CDR3 totals 15 residues. Germline-derived CDR1 and CDR2 are MNHEY and SMNVEV (reference sequence). The CDR3 region is CASSLSGGGNNEQFF. CDR3 coding DNA: TGTGCCAGCAGTTTATCAGGGGGAGGTAACAATGAGCAGTTCTTC.

The genes are TRBV11-1 and TRBJ2-5; D assignment may be TRBD1 or TRBD2 (5 bases each). The CDR3 is 14 amino acids. The germline gives CDR1 SGHAT, CDR2 FQDESV (reference sequence). V lost 2 bases and J 5 bases, leaving 12 bases between the germline ends. CDR3 coding DNA: TGTGCCAGCAGCTTATCCCGGGGCAGGGAGACCCAGTACTTC. As protein: CASSLSRGRETQYF.

This chain links TRBV18 with TRBJ2-7; a weak D match, TRBD1 (6 bases). Germline V gene data show CDR1 as KGHSH and CDR2 as LQKENI. This CDR3 comprises 14 residues. Trimming removed 2 bases at V and 6 bases at J, with 14 bases between. The CDR3 protein is CASSPGGGRGEQYF. DNA for the CDR3: TGTGCCAGCTCACCAGGTGGGGGCCGCGGCGAGCAGTACTTC.

This clonotype appeared a few times. V and J are TRBV27 and TRBJ2-7; TRBD1 matches 8 bases. With 5 bases clipped from V and 5 bases from J, the junction kept 2 bases outside the gene matches. The CDR3 runs to 12 residues. Germline CDR1 reads MNHEY; CDR2 reads SMNVEV (reference sequence). The CDR3 nucleotides are TGTGCCAGCAGTAGGACAGGGAACGAGCAGTACTTC. This codes for CASSRTGNEQYF.

Only a few counts were recorded for this clonotype. The rearrangement links TRBV20-1 to TRBJ2-1, with 12 positions matching TRBD2. There are 17 residues in the CDR3. J gave up 3 bases and V 1 base, and 7 bases lay outside the gene matches. The germline V gene encodes CDR1 DFQATT and CDR2 SNEGSKA (reference sequence). CDR3 in DNA: TGCAGTGCTAGAGTTTTAGCACTAGCGGGAGGCTACAATGAGCAGTTCTTC. Its translation: CSARVLALAGGYNEQFF.

The rearrangement links TRBV7-9 to TRBJ1-5; D uncertain. CDR1 is SEHNR and CDR2 is FQNEAQ in the germline V gene (reference sequence). The CDR3 runs to 14 residues. The V and J ends lost 3 bases and 4 bases respectively, with 10 bases between them. CDR3 region: CASSFDTLNQPQHF. CDR3 in DNA: TGTGCCAGCAGCTTTGACACGTTGAATCAGCCCCAGCATTTT.

This clonotype was found a few times. The rearrangement links TRBV2 to TRBJ2-3, with D uncertain. With 2 bases removed from V and 6 bases from J, the gap between germline ends came to 6 bases. From germline, CDR1 is SNHLY and CDR2 FYNNEI. The CDR3 has 12 residues. The CDR3 loop is CASSEIGDTQYF. DNA of the CDR3: TGTGCCAGCAGTGAAATAGGTGATACGCAGTATTTT.